What follows are 23 T cell receptor beta chains derived from one specimen sequenced in a study of CD8 T cells in Susac syndrome. Random-hexamer reverse transcription was applied to roughly 0.5 to 1 ug RNA. TCRdb itself ran the immunoSEQ multiplex PCR reads through MiXCR, one entry per CDR3 protein. Of around 80,000 distinct CDR3 sequences listed, roughly 94% were seen once; the top ten hold around 0.25%. Sequencing input: CD8+ T cells from PBMCs. The receptors stem from a human donor in good health.

The chain combines TRBV4-1 with TRBJ1-5, with D hard to call. The CDR3 is made up of 13 amino acids. Germline CDR1 MGHRA, CDR2 YSYEKL. Between the trimmed V and J ends, which lost 3 bases and 3 bases, there was a span of 6 bases. CDR3 nucleotides: TGCGCCAGCAGCCAGATTACCAATCAGCCCCAGCATTTT. Translation: CASSQITNQPQHF.

J is TRBJ2-7 and V is TRBV5-4; D not resolved. The ends were cut back, 2 bases at V and 0 bases at J, with 12 bases in the middle. CDR1 is SGHNT, CDR2 YYREEE, per germline (reference sequence). The CDR3 sequence is 15 residues long. CDR3 sequence: CASSFGSVNSYEQYF. Here the CDR3 DNA reads TGTGCCAGCAGCTTCGGAAGTGTGAACTCCTACGAGCAGTACTTC.

The chain is built from TRBV3-1 and TRBJ2-5, with a tentative D call TRBD2 (6 bases). This CDR3 spans 15 amino acids. Germline CDR1 is LGHDT and CDR2 is YNNKEL (reference sequence). Trimming removed 4 bases from V and 5 bases from J, with 17 bases in between. The CDR3 nucleotides read TGTGCCAGCAGCCCCGGGGGTGGCCTGGCCGAGACCCAGTACTTC. This encodes CASSPGGGLAETQYF.

This chain links TRBV9 with TRBJ2-7; TRBD1 might be the D (6 bases). The CDR3 consists of 14 residues. Germline V gives CDR1 SGDLS, CDR2 YYNGEE. Trimming left V 5 bases short and J 5 bases short, with 17 bases between. The chain's CDR3 is CASSKSSGAHEQYF. The CDR3 nucleotides are TGTGCCAGCAGTAAGTCTTCAGGGGCTCACGAGCAGTACTTC.

In nucleotides, the CDR3 is TGCGCCAGCAGTCACAACAACAGGAACACTGAAGCTTTCTTT. It is translated as CASSHNNRNTEAFF. The chain employs TRBV4-1 and TRBJ1-1; D remains ambiguous. The CDR3 loop spans 14 amino acids. Trimming removed 6 bases from V and 1 base from J, with 12 bases in between. In germline, CDR1 is MGHRA, CDR2 YSYEKL.

This rearrangement joins TRBV24-1 to TRBJ2-1; D gene ambiguous. V gave up 5 bases and J gave up 3 bases, with 13 bases separating them. Germline assignment: CDR1 KGHDR and CDR2 SFDVKD. The CDR3 totals 15 residues. CDR3 DNA sequence: TGTGCCACCAGTGGTGGCGAGTCTATCTACAATGAGCAGTTCTTC. Translating gives CATSGGESIYNEQFF.

This clonotype appeared a single time. This sequence joins TRBV10-3 and TRBJ2-5; maybe TRBD1 (6 bases). The ends were cut back, 2 bases at V and 7 bases at J, with 23 bases in the middle. Germline CDR1 reads ENHRY; CDR2 reads SYGVKD. The CDR3 is 17 residues long. CDR3 DNA: TGTGCCATCAGTGAGCACCTCCCTTCAGGGGTCCTAGGGACCCAGTACTTC. It codes for CAISEHLPSGVLGTQYF.

This sequence joins TRBV27 and TRBJ1-5; D uncertain. V lost 4 bases to trimming and J lost 3 bases, with 13 bases between them. The CDR3 covers 15 residues. CDR1 MNHEY and CDR2 SMNVEV come from the germline V gene (reference sequence). CDR3 residues: CASSSAEWNNQPQHF. The CDR3 nucleotides read TGTGCCAGCAGTTCCGCGGAATGGAACAATCAGCCCCAGCATTTT.

Turning to this clonotype: Its ends do not fully match the called genes, so a read error is possible. The chain recombines TRBV27 with TRBJ2-1, with 13 bases matching TRBD2. The CDR3 extends over 15 amino acids. Germline values: CDR1 MNHEY, CDR2 SMNVEV (reference sequence). The CDR3 DNA reads as TGTGCCAGCAGCCTGGGACTAGCGGGGTACAATGAGCAGCTCTTC. It yields the protein CASSLGLAGYNEQLF.

The gene calls are TRBV3-1 and TRBJ2-1; D might be TRBD1 (5 bases). The CDR3 sequence is 15 residues long. From germline, CDR1 is LGHDT and CDR2 YNNKEL (reference sequence). With 0 bases removed from V and 3 bases from J, the gap between germline ends came to 9 bases. The CDR3, as DNA: TGTGCCAGCAGCCAAGAGTTAGGGGTCTACAATGAGCAGTTCTTC. This encodes CASSQELGVYNEQFF.

The chain uses TRBV2 and TRBJ2-3, with a possible D match to TRBD2 (7 bases). Trimming pared 4 bases from V and 4 bases from J, leaving 15 bases between. Germline V lookup: CDR1 SNHLY, CDR2 FYNNEI. The CDR3 consists of 15 residues. This chain's CDR3 is CASSGGGADPDTQYF. The CDR3 bases are TGTGCCAGCAGTGGGGGGGGCGCGGACCCAGATACGCAGTATTTT.

The rearrangement joins TRBV9 to TRBJ1-4, with D unresolved. This CDR3 contains 16 residues. The V end lost 4 bases, the J end lost 0 bases, and 13 bases lay between the germline ends. CDR1 and CDR2 (germline): SGDLS, YYNGEE. The CDR3 nucleotides read TGTGCCAGCAGCCTAACAGCGTCTGCAACTAATGAAAAACTGTTTTTT. Amino acid sequence: CASSLTASATNEKLFF.

The genes are TRBV11-2 and TRBJ1-5, with D hard to call. Trimming removed 1 base at V and 3 bases at J, with 7 bases between. The CDR3 runs 14 residues. The germline V gene encodes CDR1 SGHAT and CDR2 FQNNGV. The CDR3: CASSLVGDNQPQHF. The CDR3, as DNA: TGTGCCAGCAGCTTAGTTGGGGACAATCAGCCCCAGCATTTT.

The V call is TRBV27, the J call TRBJ1-5; 7 nucleotides align to TRBD1. The germline V gene encodes CDR1 MNHEY and CDR2 SMNVEV (reference sequence). V lost 6 bases and J lost 3; bases outside the gene matches: 5. This CDR3 is built from 14 residues. The CDR3 here is CASSRGTDNQPQHF. The CDR3 bases are TGTGCCAGCAGCCGCGGGACAGACAATCAGCCCCAGCATTTT.

This clonotype came up once. In DNA, the CDR3 is TGTGCCAGCAGTGAATCCGGGCATACTGAAGCTTTCTTT. This encodes CASSESGHTEAFF. The chain has TRBV2 and TRBJ1-1; no clear D gene. This CDR3 has 13 amino acids. V was cut by 2 bases and J by 5 bases, with 9 bases left in between. Germline values: CDR1 SNHLY, CDR2 FYNNEI.

In DNA form, the CDR3 reads TGTGCCACCAGTGATTTGGGGGGATACAATGAGCAGTTCTTC. Encoded protein: CATSDLGGYNEQFF. The chain is built from TRBV24-1 and TRBJ2-1, with D tentatively TRBD1 or TRBD2 (5 bases each). Germline CDR1 is KGHDR and CDR2 is SFDVKD. V was clipped by 0 bases and J by 4 bases, with 6 bases between them. The CDR3 has 14 amino acids.

The genes are TRBV7-2 and TRBJ2-4, with 10 bases identical to TRBD2. J was trimmed by 0 bases and V by 3 bases; bases with no gene match: 8. Per germline, CDR1 SGHTA and CDR2 FQGNSA. This CDR3 has 18 residues. CDR3 sequence: CASSFIAGGYLAKNIQYF. For the CDR3, the DNA is TGTGCCAGCAGCTTCATAGCGGGAGGTTACCTAGCCAAAAACATTCAGTACTTC. Filled out from reference TRBV7-2 and TRBJ2-4, the complete variable domain reads GAGVSQSPSNKVTEKGKDVELRCDPISGHTALYWYRQSLGQGLEFLIYFQGNSAPDKSGLPSDRFSAERTGGSVSTLTIQRTQQEDSAVYLCASSFIAGGYLAKNIQYFGAGTRLSVL.

The chain recombines TRBV9 with TRBJ2-1; TRBD2 matches at 12 bases. Losses at the gene ends were 3 bases for V and 3 bases for J; bases not matched to a gene: 1. This CDR3 is 15 amino acids long. The V gene's germline CDR1 is SGDLS and CDR2 YYNGEE. The CDR3 loop reads CASSASGRGYNEQFF. CDR3 sequence (DNA): TGTGCCAGCAGCGCTAGCGGGAGGGGCTACAATGAGCAGTTCTTC.

The gene calls are TRBV7-8 and TRBJ2-3; TRBD1 or TRBD2 may be the D gene (6 bases each). The CDR3 length is 16 residues. V lost 5 bases and J 2 bases, leaving 17 bases between the germline ends. CDR1 SGHVS and CDR2 FQNEAQ come from the germline V gene. The CDR3 DNA reads as TGTGCCAGCAGCCCCCCTTTATCGGGGGCCACAGATACGCAGTATTTT. Encoded protein: CASSPPLSGATDTQYF.

The CDR3 sequence: CASGSSGANVLTF. As DNA, the CDR3 is TGTGCCTCCGGAAGCTCTGGGGCCAACGTCCTGACTTTC. The V gene is TRBV24-1, the J gene TRBJ2-6; no clear D gene. The CDR3 is made up of 13 amino acids. CDR1 is KGHDR, CDR2 SFDVKD, per germline. Trimming cost V 12 bases and J 0 bases, with 8 bases left between them.

The V call is TRBV27, the J call TRBJ2-7; a weak D match, TRBD2 (7 bases). Looked up from germline, CDR1 is MNHEY and CDR2 is SMNVEV (reference sequence). V shed 6 bases and J shed 5 bases, with 26 bases lying between them. The CDR3 covers 17 residues. The CDR3 nucleotides read TGTGCCAGCAGCCCATCTTCGGGGCGGGGGCCCGACCACGAGCAGTACTTC. Its translation: CASSPSSGRGPDHEQYF.

CDR3 in amino acids: CSAPGADGYEQYF. CDR3 nucleotide sequence: TGCAGTGCCCCCGGGGCCGACGGCTACGAGCAGTACTTC. The rearrangement joins TRBV20-1 to TRBJ2-7, with D possibly called TRBD1 or TRBD2 (5 bases each). Per the germline V gene, CDR1 is DFQATT and CDR2 is SNEGSKA (reference sequence). Trimming took 6 bases from V and 3 from J, leaving 15 bases between them. There are 13 residues in the CDR3.

The chain combines TRBV7-9 with TRBJ1-1; maybe TRBD1 (6 bases). CDR1 is SEHNR and CDR2 is FQNEAQ in the germline V gene (reference sequence). There are 14 residues in the CDR3. V was clipped by 3 bases and J by 13 bases, with 21 bases between them. The CDR3 DNA follows: TGTGCCAGCAGCTTTCGGGGGCAGGAACTGAAGCTTTTCTTT. It is translated as CASSFRGQELKLFF.